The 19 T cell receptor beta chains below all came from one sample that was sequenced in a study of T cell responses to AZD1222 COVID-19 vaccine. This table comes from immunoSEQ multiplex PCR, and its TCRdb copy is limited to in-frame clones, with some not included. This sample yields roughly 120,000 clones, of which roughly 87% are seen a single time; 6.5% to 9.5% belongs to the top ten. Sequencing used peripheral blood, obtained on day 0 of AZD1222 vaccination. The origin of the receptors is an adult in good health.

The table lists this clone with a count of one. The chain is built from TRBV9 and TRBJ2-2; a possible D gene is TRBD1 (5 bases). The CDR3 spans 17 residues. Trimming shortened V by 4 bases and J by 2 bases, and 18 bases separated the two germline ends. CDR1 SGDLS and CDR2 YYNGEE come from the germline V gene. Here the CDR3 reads CASSPQGASLNTGELFF. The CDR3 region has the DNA TGTGCCAGCAGCCCCCAGGGTGCGAGTCTCAACACCGGGGAGCTGTTTTTT.

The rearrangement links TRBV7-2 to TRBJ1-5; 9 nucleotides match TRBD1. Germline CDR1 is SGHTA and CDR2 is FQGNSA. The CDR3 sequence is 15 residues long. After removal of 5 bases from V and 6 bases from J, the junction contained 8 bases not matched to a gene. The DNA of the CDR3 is TGTGCCAGCAGCATCACCGGGACAGGGAGTCAGCCCCAGCATTTT. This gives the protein CASSITGTGSQPQHF.

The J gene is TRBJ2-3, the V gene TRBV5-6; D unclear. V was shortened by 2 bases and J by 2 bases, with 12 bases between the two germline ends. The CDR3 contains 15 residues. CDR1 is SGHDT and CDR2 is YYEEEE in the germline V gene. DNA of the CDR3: TGTGCCAGCAGCTTCTTAGACACGGACACAGATACGCAGTATTTT. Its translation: CASSFLDTDTDTQYF. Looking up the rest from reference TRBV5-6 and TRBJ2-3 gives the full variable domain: DAGVTQSPTHLIKTRGQQVTLRCSPKSGHDTVSWYQQALGQGPQFIFQYYEEEERQRGNFPDRFSGHQFPNYSSELNVNALLLGDSALYLCASSFLDTDTDTQYFGPGTRLTVL.

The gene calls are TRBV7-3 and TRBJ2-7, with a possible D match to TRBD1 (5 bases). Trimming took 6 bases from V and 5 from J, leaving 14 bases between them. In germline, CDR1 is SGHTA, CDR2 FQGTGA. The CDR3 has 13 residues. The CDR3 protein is CASSGFVGDEQYF. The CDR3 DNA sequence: TGTGCCAGCAGTGGGTTTGTAGGGGACGAGCAGTACTTC.

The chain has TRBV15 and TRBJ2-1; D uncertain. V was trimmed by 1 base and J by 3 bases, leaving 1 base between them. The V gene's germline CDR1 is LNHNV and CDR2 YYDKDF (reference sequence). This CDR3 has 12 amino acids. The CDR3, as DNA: TGTGCCACCAGCAGAGTCTACAATGAGCAGTTCTTC. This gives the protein CATSRVYNEQFF.

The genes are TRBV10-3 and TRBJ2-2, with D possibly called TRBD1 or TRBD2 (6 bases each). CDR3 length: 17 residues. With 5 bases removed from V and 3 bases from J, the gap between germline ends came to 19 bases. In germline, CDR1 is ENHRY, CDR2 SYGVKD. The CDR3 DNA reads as TGTGCCATCAGTCAGATCGGGGGCCCTCTTGACACCGGGGAGCTGTTTTTT. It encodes CAISQIGGPLDTGELFF.

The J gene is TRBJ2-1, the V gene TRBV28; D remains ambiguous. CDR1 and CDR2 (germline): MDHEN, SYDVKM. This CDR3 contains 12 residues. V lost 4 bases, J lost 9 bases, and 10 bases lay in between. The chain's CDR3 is CASSSPPGEQFF. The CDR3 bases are TGTGCCAGCAGTTCACCCCCGGGTGAGCAGTTCTTC.

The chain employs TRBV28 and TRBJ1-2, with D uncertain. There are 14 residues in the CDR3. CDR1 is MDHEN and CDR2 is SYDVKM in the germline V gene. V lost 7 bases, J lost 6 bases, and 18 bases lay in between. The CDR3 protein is CASTPLGFNDGYTF. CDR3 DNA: TGTGCCAGCACTCCACTGGGGTTCAATGATGGCTACACCTTC.

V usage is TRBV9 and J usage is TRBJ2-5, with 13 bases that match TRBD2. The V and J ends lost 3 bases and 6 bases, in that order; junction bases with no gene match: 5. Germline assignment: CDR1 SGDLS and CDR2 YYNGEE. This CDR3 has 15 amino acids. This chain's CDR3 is CASSATSGGEKTQYF. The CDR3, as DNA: TGTGCCAGCAGCGCAACTAGCGGGGGGGAAAAGACCCAGTACTTC.

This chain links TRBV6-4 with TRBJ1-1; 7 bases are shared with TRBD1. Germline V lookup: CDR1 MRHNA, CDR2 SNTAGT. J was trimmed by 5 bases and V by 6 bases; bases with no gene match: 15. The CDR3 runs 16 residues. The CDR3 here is CASSPREGAGLTEAFF. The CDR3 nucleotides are TGTGCCAGCAGCCCCAGGGAGGGGGCCGGGTTGACTGAAGCTTTCTTT.

CDR3 sequence reads: CASSAGVRRGTYTEAFF. The CDR3 bases are TGCGCCAGCAGCGCCGGGGTCCGGAGGGGGACTTACACTGAAGCTTTCTTT. The V call is TRBV5-1, the J call TRBJ1-1, with D possibly matching TRBD1 (6 bases). CDR1 is SGHRS and CDR2 is YFSETQ in the germline V gene. The CDR3 sequence is 17 residues long. V was clipped by 4 bases and J by 3 bases, with 22 bases between them.

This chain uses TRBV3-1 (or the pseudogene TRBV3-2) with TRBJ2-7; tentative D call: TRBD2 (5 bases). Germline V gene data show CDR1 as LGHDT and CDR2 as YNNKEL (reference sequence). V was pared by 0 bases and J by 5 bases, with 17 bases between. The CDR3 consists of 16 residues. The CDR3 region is CASSQDPGLTSHEQYF. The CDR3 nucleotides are TGTGCCAGCAGCCAAGACCCGGGGTTGACCTCTCACGAGCAGTACTTC.

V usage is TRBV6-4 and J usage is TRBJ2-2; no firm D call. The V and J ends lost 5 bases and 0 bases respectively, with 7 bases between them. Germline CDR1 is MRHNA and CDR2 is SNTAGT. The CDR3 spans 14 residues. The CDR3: CASSLTPNTGELFF. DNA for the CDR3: TGTGCCAGCAGTTTGACACCGAACACCGGGGAGCTGTTTTTT.

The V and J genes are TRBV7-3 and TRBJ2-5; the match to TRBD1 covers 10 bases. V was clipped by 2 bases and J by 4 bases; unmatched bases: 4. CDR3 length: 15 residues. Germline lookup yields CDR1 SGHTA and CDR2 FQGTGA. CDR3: CASSLLGQGGETQYF. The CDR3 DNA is TGTGCCAGCAGCTTATTAGGACAGGGGGGAGAGACCCAGTACTTC.

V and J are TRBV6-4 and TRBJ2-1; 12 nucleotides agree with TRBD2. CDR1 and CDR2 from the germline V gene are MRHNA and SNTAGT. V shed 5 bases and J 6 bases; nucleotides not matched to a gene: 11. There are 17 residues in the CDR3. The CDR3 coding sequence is TGTGCCAGCAGTCCCCTGTCTAGCGGGGGGGACCTCAATGAGCAGTTCTTC. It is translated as CASSPLSSGGDLNEQFF.

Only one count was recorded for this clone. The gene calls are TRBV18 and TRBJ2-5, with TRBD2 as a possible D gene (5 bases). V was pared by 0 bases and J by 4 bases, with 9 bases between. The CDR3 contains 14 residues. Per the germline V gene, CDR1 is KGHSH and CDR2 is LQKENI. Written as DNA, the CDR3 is TGTGCCAGCTCACCACCGCACGGGATAGAGACCCAGTACTTC. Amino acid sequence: CASSPPHGIETQYF.

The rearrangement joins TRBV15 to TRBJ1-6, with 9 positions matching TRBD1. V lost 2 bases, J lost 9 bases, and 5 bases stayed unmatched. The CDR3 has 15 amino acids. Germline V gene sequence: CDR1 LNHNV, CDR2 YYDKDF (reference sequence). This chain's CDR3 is CATSRLRDRASPLHF. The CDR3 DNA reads TGTGCCACCAGCAGACTACGGGACAGGGCTTCACCCCTCCACTTT.

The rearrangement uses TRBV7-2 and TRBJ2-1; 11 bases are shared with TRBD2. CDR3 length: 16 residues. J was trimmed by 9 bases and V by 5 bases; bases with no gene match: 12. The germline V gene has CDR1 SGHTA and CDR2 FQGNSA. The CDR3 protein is CASSARPLAGGGEQFF. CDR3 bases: TGTGCCAGCAGCGCCCGCCCTCTAGCGGGGGGCGGTGAGCAGTTCTTC.

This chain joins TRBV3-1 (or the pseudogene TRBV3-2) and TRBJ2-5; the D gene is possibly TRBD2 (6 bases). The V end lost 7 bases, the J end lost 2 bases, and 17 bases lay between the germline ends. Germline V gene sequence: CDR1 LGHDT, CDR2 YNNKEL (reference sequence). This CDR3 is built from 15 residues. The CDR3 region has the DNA TGTGCCAGCAACCACGGAGGGACCGGGCAAGAGACCCAGTACTTC. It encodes CASNHGGTGQETQYF.